The next 27 T cell receptor beta chains were all read from a single sample in a study of blood T cell repertoires in COVID-19. Here immunoSEQ multiplex PCR was the method, and the copy in TCRdb shows in-frame clones only, minus some. The sample records approximately 70,000 clones, roughly 90% being singletons. The sequencing input was peripheral blood. Every receptor here comes from a human donor in a cohort sampled during active COVID-19.

The chain joins TRBV6-5 to TRBJ2-7; D uncertain. Trimming pared 0 bases from V and 3 bases from J, leaving 15 bases between. Germline CDR1 MNHEY, CDR2 SVGAGI. The CDR3 spans 16 residues. CDR3 in DNA: TGTGCCAGCAGTTACTCGATTGAACCCCTCTACTACGAGCAGTACTTC. Translated, it gives CASSYSIEPLYYEQYF.

V usage is TRBV10-3 and J usage is TRBJ1-1; TRBD1 matches at 7 bases. The V gene's germline CDR1 is ENHRY and CDR2 SYGVKD. V gave up 0 bases and J gave up 5 bases; unmatched junction bases: 0. The CDR3 covers 13 residues. For the CDR3, the DNA is TGTGCCATCAGTGAGTCGGACAGGACTGAAGCTTTCTTT. Translation gives CAISESDRTEAFF.

The table lists this clone with a count of one. The V gene is TRBV27, the J gene TRBJ1-5, with 8 bases fitting TRBD1. This CDR3 region has 18 residues. After removal of 2 bases from V and 0 bases from J, the junction contained 9 bases not matched to a gene. From germline, CDR1 is MNHEY and CDR2 SMNVEV (reference sequence). The CDR3: CASSLQGTGDYSNQPQHF. The CDR3 nucleotides read TGTGCCAGCAGTTTACAAGGGACAGGAGATTATAGCAATCAGCCCCAGCATTTT.

The DNA of the CDR3 is TGTGCCAGCAGCCCAAACGCAGGCGTTGAAGCTTTCTTT. It codes for CASSPNAGVEAFF. This chain links TRBV7-2 with TRBJ1-1; no firm D call. The CDR3 spans 13 residues. Trimming removed 5 bases at V and 7 bases at J, with 14 bases between. In germline, CDR1 is SGHTA, CDR2 FQGNSA.

The genes are TRBV2 and TRBJ1-3, with a tentative D call TRBD1 (5 bases). This CDR3 has 15 residues. V was clipped by 7 bases and J by 0 bases, with 13 bases between them. CDR1 and CDR2 (germline): SNHLY, FYNNEI. CDR3 region: CASMKGHLSGNTIYF. In DNA form, the CDR3 reads TGTGCCAGCATGAAAGGACATCTCTCTGGAAACACCATATATTTT. Full variable domain (outside the CDR3, taken from reference TRBV2 and TRBJ1-3): EPEVTQTPSHQVTQMGQEVILRCVPISNHLYFYWYRQILGQKVEFLVSFYNNEISEKSEIFDDQFSVERPDGSNFTLKIRSTKLEDSAMYFCASMKGHLSGNTIYFGEGSWLTVV.

This clone was seen a single time. The chain recombines TRBV20-1 with TRBJ1-2; maybe TRBD1 (5 bases). CDR3 length: 11 amino acids. V lost 6 bases to trimming and J lost 3 bases, with 8 bases between them. Germline V gives CDR1 DFQATT, CDR2 SNEGSKA (reference sequence). CDR3 DNA sequence: TGCAGTGCGGGCAGGGACTATGGCTACACCTTC. Its protein product is CSAGRDYGYTF.

This CDR3 reads CASSFPAGSYNEQFF. In nucleotides, the CDR3 is TGTGCCAGCAGCTTTCCGGCGGGGTCCTACAATGAGCAGTTCTTC. This chain uses TRBV7-2 with TRBJ2-1, with a weak D call TRBD2 (6 bases). The germline V and J ends were trimmed by 3 bases and 1 base, with 10 bases remaining between them. The CDR3 totals 15 residues. The germline CDR1 and CDR2 sequences are SGHTA and FQGNSA.

The rearrangement uses TRBV4-1 and TRBJ2-7; TRBD2 is a possible D gene (7 bases). Germline CDR1 reads MGHRA; CDR2 reads YSYEKL. CDR3 length: 15 residues. The V end lost 6 bases, the J end lost 2 bases, and 17 bases lay between the germline ends. The CDR3, as DNA: TGCGCCAGCAGACCCCGAGGGGGGGACACCTACGAGCAGTACTTC. Protein: CASRPRGGDTYEQYF.

The chain uses TRBV7-6 and TRBJ2-2; tentatively, D is TRBD1 (5 bases). Trimming left V 2 bases short and J 0 bases short, with 13 bases between. CDR3 size: 17 residues. Germline V gene lookup returns CDR1 SGHVS and CDR2 FNYEAQ. The DNA for the CDR3 is TGTGCCAGCAGCTTATCGGAAGGACACGCGAACACCGGGGAGCTGTTTTTT. It translates to CASSLSEGHANTGELFF.

Only one count was recorded for this clone. This rearrangement joins TRBV2 to TRBJ2-2; maybe TRBD2 (6 bases). This CDR3 has 16 amino acids. Trimming removed 8 bases at V and 2 bases at J, with 18 bases between. Germline V lookup: CDR1 SNHLY, CDR2 FYNNEI. CDR3 sequence: CASRRSARGNTGELFF. The CDR3 nucleotides are TGTGCCAGCCGGAGGTCCGCGCGGGGAAACACCGGGGAGCTGTTTTTT.

The V call is TRBV18, the J call TRBJ2-1; a weak D match, TRBD2 (5 bases). This CDR3 is 15 amino acids long. Germline CDR1 and CDR2: KGHSH and LQKENI. With 6 bases removed from V and 1 base from J, the gap between germline ends came to 13 bases. This CDR3 is CASSLIASSYNEQFF. In nucleotides, the CDR3 is TGTGCCAGCTCGCTAATAGCGTCATCCTACAATGAGCAGTTCTTC. Supplemented by reference TRBV18 and TRBJ2-1, the full variable domain reads NAGVMQNPRHLVRRRGQEARLRCSPMKGHSHVYWYRQLPEEGLKFMVYLQKENIIDESGMPKERFSAEFPKEGPSILRIQQVVRGDSAAYFCASSLIASSYNEQFFGPGTRLTVL.

V gene TRBV9 combines with J gene TRBJ2-1, with a possible D match to TRBD2 (7 bases). The ends were cut back, 7 bases at V and 7 bases at J, with 15 bases in the middle. The CDR3 extends over 13 amino acids. CDR1 is SGDLS, CDR2 YYNGEE, per germline. This chain's CDR3 is CASGGGARNEQFF. The CDR3 nucleotides read TGTGCCAGCGGAGGGGGGGCTCGGAATGAGCAGTTCTTC.

The chain joins TRBV10-3 to TRBJ1-1; D is uncertain. Trimming shortened V by 6 bases and J by 3 bases, and 8 bases separated the two germline ends. Germline V gene sequence: CDR1 ENHRY, CDR2 SYGVKD. This CDR3 region has 12 residues. The CDR3 DNA sequence: TGTGCCATCAGATCGGTAGACACTGAAGCTTTCTTT. Protein sequence: CAIRSVDTEAFF.

This clone has a single count. The chain combines TRBV18 with TRBJ1-1; D is ambiguous. V was trimmed by 1 base and J by 6 bases, leaving 21 bases between them. This CDR3 contains 17 residues. The germline CDR1 and CDR2 sequences are KGHSH and LQKENI. CDR3 amino acids: CASSPRFLEAAGSEAFF. As DNA, the CDR3 is TGTGCCAGCTCACCACGGTTCCTAGAGGCCGCCGGCTCTGAAGCTTTCTTT.

The chain joins TRBV20-1 to TRBJ2-3; D is uncertain. The V end was cut by 1 base, the J end by 3 bases, with 2 bases between. The CDR3 spans 11 residues. The V gene's germline CDR1 is DFQATT and CDR2 SNEGSKA (reference sequence). In DNA, the CDR3 is TGCAGTGCTAGAGTAACAGATACGCAGTATTTT. Translation: CSARVTDTQYF.

Within the sample, this clone is medium-sized. The rearrangement joins TRBV4-3 to TRBJ1-2, with unresolved D. The CDR3 loop spans 11 amino acids. Trimming left V 8 bases short and J 7 bases short, with 11 bases between. CDR1 and CDR2 (germline): LGHNA, YSLEER. The CDR3 protein is CASGSGFGYTF. The CDR3 DNA is TGCGCCAGCGGCTCGGGGTTTGGCTACACCTTC.

The gene calls are TRBV5-8 and TRBJ2-2, with 9 bases matching TRBD1. The CDR3 length is 16 residues. The V gene end was trimmed by 3 bases and the J gene end by 6 bases; junction bases not matched to a gene: 9. From germline, CDR1 is SGHTS and CDR2 YDEGEE. Here the CDR3 DNA reads TGTGCCAGCAGCTGGACAGGGGTTAAGGCAGCCGGGGAGCTGTTTTTT. Translated, it gives CASSWTGVKAAGELFF.

This sequence joins TRBV7-9 and TRBJ1-2; TRBD1 matches at 7 bases. V lost 3 bases to trimming and J lost 8 bases; unmatched junction nucleotides: 12. From germline, CDR1 is SEHNR and CDR2 FQNEAQ (reference sequence). The CDR3 spans 15 residues. The CDR3 reads CASSLGGTAAGGYTF. CDR3 nucleotides: TGTGCCAGCAGCTTGGGTGGGACAGCCGCCGGCGGCTACACCTTC.

V usage is TRBV6-2 or TRBV6-3 and J usage is TRBJ2-7, with 7 nucleotides matching TRBD2. This CDR3 contains 15 residues. The germline gives CDR1 MNHEY, CDR2 SVGEGT. J lost 2 bases, V lost 4 bases, and 8 bases had no gene match. The DNA for the CDR3 is TGTGCCAGCAGTTCCGAGCGGGACCCCGCCTACGAGCAGTACTTC. Translated: CASSSERDPAYEQYF.

The chain has TRBV6-6 and TRBJ2-5; D call uncertain. Trimming stripped 6 bases from V and 10 bases from J, with 9 bases between. CDR1 and CDR2 from the germline V gene are MNHNY and SVGAGI (reference sequence). The CDR3 sequence is 10 residues long. For the CDR3, the DNA is TGTGCCAGCAGCCACGGTGACCAGTACTTC. Its translation: CASSHGDQYF.

The V gene is TRBV15, the J gene TRBJ2-7; weak D call: TRBD1 (6 bases). Looked up from germline, CDR1 is LNHNV and CDR2 is YYDKDF (reference sequence). V was clipped by 6 bases and J by 1 base, with 22 bases between them. The CDR3 totals 17 residues. This CDR3 reads CATSRRQVLRGSYEQYF. The DNA of the CDR3 is TGTGCCACCAGTCGTCGACAGGTCCTAAGGGGGTCCTACGAGCAGTACTTC. Filled out from reference TRBV15 and TRBJ2-7, the complete variable domain reads DAMVIQNPRYQVTQFGKPVTLSCSQTLNHNVMYWYQQKSSQAPKLLFHYYDKDFNNEADTPDNFQSRRPNTSFCFLDIRSPGLGDTAMYLCATSRRQVLRGSYEQYFGPGTRLTVT.

The chain employs TRBV19 and TRBJ1-2; D gene uncertain. The CDR3 spans 13 residues. Per germline, CDR1 LNHDA and CDR2 SQIVND (reference sequence). V shed 7 bases and J shed 6 bases, with 15 bases lying between them. The CDR3 reads CASTPPTLHGYTF. As DNA, the CDR3 is TGTGCCAGTACCCCCCCGACACTTCATGGCTACACCTTC.

This chain joins TRBV4-3 and TRBJ1-1; D is perhaps TRBD1 (6 bases). The CDR3 is made up of 14 amino acids. Trimming took off 0 bases at V and 7 bases at J, with 12 bases between the two ends. Germline V CDR1 and CDR2: LGHNA, YSLEER. The CDR3 nucleotides are TGCGCCAGCAGCCAAGATTACACAGGGAGTGAAGCTTTCTTT. This encodes CASSQDYTGSEAFF.

V gene TRBV18 combines with J gene TRBJ1-5; weak D call: TRBD1 (6 bases). The germline CDR1 and CDR2 sequences are KGHSH and LQKENI. Trimming stripped 4 bases from V and 6 bases from J, with 19 bases between. The CDR3 has 16 amino acids. The CDR3 nucleotides read TGTGCCAGCTCACTCGAAGCACAGGGCGTCGGTCAGCCCCAGCATTTT. This sequence encodes CASSLEAQGVGQPQHF.

The rearrangement uses TRBV7-9 and TRBJ2-1; 11 bases match TRBD2. Germline CDR1 reads SEHNR; CDR2 reads FQNEAQ (reference sequence). CDR3 length: 16 amino acids. J was trimmed by 9 bases and V by 2 bases; bases with no gene match: 9. This chain's CDR3 is CASSLPLDSGRVEQFF. CDR3 sequence (DNA): TGTGCCAGCAGCTTACCCCTCGATAGCGGGAGGGTTGAGCAGTTCTTC. The full variable domain, completed using reference TRBV7-9 and TRBJ2-1, is DTGVSQNPRHKITKRGQNVTFRCDPISEHNRLYWYRQTLGQGPEFLTYFQNEAQLEKSRLLSDRFSAERPKGSFSTLEIQRTEQGDSAMYLCASSLPLDSGRVEQFFGPGTRLTVL.

This chain links TRBV5-1 with TRBJ2-3, with D unclear. Germline V gene sequence: CDR1 SGHRS, CDR2 YFSETQ. V was trimmed by 4 bases and J by 2 bases, leaving 5 bases between them. The CDR3 loop spans 12 amino acids. The CDR3 DNA reads TGCGCCAGCAGCCTAAACACAGATACGCAGTATTTT. It translates to CASSLNTDTQYF.

The V call is TRBV27, the J call TRBJ2-1, with a tentative D call TRBD2 (6 bases). The CDR3 is made up of 15 amino acids. The germline V and J ends were trimmed by 5 bases and 5 bases, with 16 bases remaining between them. CDR1 is MNHEY and CDR2 is SMNVEV in the germline V gene (reference sequence). The CDR3 protein is CASSIRLGSNNEQFF. Here the CDR3 DNA reads TGTGCCAGCAGTATAAGACTAGGATCGAACAATGAGCAGTTCTTC.